The subject of this entry is one T cell receptor (beta chain). Its specificity is unknown. Given a much more abundant clone one base away, this may be a read error. The length of the CDR3 is 13 residues. Germline CDR1 and CDR2: KGHDR and SFDVKD. V lost 5 bases and J 10 bases, leaving 14 bases between the germline ends. Sorting selected naive CD8 T cells with a CD8+CD4-CCR7+CD45RA+ phenotype. The data belong to a study of molecular identifiers for immune sequencing clone quantification. Whole-study context: Replicates partitioned RNA from about 20,000 or 100,000 naive CD8 cells into five parts, sequencing four.

Preparation of the bulk TCR libraries relied on previously described methods and listed TCR primers. TCRdb processed the PCR reads anew with MiXCR; each CDR3 protein has one entry. The sample records roughly 90,000 distinct CDR3 sequences, 20% to 30% being singletons. General observations from the study: Over 97% of effector molecules, but under 1% in naive cells, were held by clones with more than 20 RNA copies.

Input material: naive CD8+ T cells from blood, with Jurkat cell RNA spiked in. The subset denotes: FACS-sorted CD8+CD4-CCR7+CD45RA+ naive T cells. The receptor's source is a human donor in good health. Some libraries in this study had Jurkat cell RNA spiked in. The rearrangement links TRBV24-1 to TRBJ2-1; weak D call: TRBD2 (6 bases). CDR3 residues: CATSGGTKYEQFF. The CDR3 DNA sequence: TGTGCCACCAGTGGCGGGACCAAGTACGAGCAGTTCTTC.